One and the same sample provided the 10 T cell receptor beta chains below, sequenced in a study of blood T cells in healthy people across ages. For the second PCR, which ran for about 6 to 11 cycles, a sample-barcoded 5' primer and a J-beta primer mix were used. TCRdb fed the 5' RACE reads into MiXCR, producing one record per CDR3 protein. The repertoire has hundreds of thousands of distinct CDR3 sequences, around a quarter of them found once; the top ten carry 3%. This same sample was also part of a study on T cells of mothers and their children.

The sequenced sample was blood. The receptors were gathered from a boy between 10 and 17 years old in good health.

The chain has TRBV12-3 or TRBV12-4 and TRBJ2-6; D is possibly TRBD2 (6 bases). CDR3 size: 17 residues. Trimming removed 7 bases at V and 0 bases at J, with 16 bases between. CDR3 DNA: TGTGCCAGCATCATCCTGGGAGGAAGCTCTGGGGCCAACGTCCTGACTTTC. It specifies CASIILGGSSGANVLTF.

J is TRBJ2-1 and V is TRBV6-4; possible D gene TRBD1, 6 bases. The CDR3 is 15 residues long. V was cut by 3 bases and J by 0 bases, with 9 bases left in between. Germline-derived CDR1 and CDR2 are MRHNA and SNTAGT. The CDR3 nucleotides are TGTGCCAGCAGTGAAGGGACAAGCTCCTACAATGAGCAGTTCTTC. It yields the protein CASSEGTSSYNEQFF.

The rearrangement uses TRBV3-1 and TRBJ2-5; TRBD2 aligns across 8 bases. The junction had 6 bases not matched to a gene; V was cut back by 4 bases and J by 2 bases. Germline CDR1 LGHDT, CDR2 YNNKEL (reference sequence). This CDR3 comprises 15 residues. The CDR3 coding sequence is TGTGCCAGCAGCCCGACCGGGACTAGACAAGAGACCCAGTACTTC. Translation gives CASSPTGTRQETQYF.

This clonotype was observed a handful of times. CDR3: CSVEGYPGELFF. DNA of the CDR3: TGCAGCGTTGAAGGGTACCCCGGGGAGCTGTTTTTT. J is TRBJ2-2 and V is TRBV29-1; no definite D call. Trimming cost V 1 base and J 6 bases, with 6 bases left between them. Germline V CDR1 and CDR2: SQVTM, ANQGSEA. The CDR3 has 12 amino acids.

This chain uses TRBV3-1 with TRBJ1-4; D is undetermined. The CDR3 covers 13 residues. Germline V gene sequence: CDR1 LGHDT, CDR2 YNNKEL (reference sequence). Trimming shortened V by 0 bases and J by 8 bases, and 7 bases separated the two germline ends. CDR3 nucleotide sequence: TGTGCCAGCAGCCAAGAGTTAAGGGAAAAACTGTTTTTT. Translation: CASSQELREKLFF.

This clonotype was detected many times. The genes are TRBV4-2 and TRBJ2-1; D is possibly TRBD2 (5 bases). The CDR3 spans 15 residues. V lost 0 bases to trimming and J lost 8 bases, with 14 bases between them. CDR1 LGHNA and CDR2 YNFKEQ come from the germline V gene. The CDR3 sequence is CASSQDGFSGYEQFF. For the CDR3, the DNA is TGTGCCAGCAGCCAAGACGGATTTTCGGGGTATGAGCAGTTCTTC.

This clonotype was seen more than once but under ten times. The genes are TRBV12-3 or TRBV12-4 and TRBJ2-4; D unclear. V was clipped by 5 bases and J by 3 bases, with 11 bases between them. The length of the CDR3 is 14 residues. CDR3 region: CASSPAMGKNIQYF. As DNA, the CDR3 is TGTGCCAGCAGTCCGGCCATGGGCAAAAACATTCAGTACTTC.

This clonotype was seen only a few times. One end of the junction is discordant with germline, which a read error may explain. The CDR3 coding sequence is TGTGCCAACAGTTTCTCCTACGGGACAGCTAAAGAGACCCAGTACTTC. It encodes CANSFSYGTAKETQYF. The chain recombines TRBV12-3 or TRBV12-4 with TRBJ2-5; 7 bases are shared with TRBD1. The CDR3 contains 16 residues.

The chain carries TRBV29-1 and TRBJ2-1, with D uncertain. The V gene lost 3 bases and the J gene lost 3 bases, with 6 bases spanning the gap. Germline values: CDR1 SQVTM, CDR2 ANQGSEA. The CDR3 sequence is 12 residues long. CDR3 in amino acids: CSVDFSYNEQFF. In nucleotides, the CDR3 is TGCAGCGTTGACTTCAGCTACAATGAGCAGTTCTTC.

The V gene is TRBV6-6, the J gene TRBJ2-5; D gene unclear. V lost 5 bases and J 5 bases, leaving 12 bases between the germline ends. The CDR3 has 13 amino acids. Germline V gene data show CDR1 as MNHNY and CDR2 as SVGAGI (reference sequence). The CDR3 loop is CASSPASSETQYF. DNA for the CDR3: TGTGCCAGCAGTCCCGCTAGTTCGGAGACCCAGTACTTC.